A selection of T cell receptor beta chains follows, all from one sample in a study of identical twins. TCRdb passed the 5' RACE reads through MiXCR, listing each CDR3 protein once. The repertoire consists of approximately 1.8 million distinct CDR3 sequences, with roughly 35% occurring once and the leading ten covering about 0.27%. The sample comprised cord blood. The source of these receptors is a newborn girl in good health. Each CDR3 is given with its conserved first and last residue. The D gene is left open where the match is weak. Clone sizes are given selectively: once, few, many, or a class where the clone is expanded.

>TRBD2|TRBV20-1|TRBJ2-7|.
CSARPILAASYEQYF
TGCAGTGCTAGACCCATACTAGCGGCATCCTACGAGCAGTACTTC
>.|TRBV7-9|TRBJ1-1|once
CASSSGQWEDTEAFF
TGTGCCAGCAGCTCCGGACAGTGGGAGGACACTGAAGCTTTCTTT
>TRBD1|TRBV28|TRBJ1-5|few
CASSTGGAFSNQPQHF
TGTGCCAGCAGTACAGGGGGGGCCTTTAGCAATCAGCCCCAGCATTTT
>TRBD2|TRBV5-1|TRBJ2-1|.
CASSLAGSGAYNEQFF
TGCGCCAGCAGCTTGGCAGGTAGCGGGGCATACAATGAGCAGTTCTTC
>.|TRBV7-2|TRBJ2-1|.
CASSLGLGLSGEQFF
TGTGCCAGCAGCTTAGGACTAGGTCTGAGCGGTGAGCAGTTCTTC
>.|TRBV20-1|TRBJ1-5|once
CSARTASSNQPQHF
TGCAGTGCTAGAACGGCGAGCAGCAATCAGCCCCAGCATTTT
>TRBD1|TRBV10-2|TRBJ2-7|.
CASSDWDSTSYEQYF
TGCGCCAGCAGTGATTGGGACAGCACCTCCTACGAGCAGTACTTC
>.|TRBV20-1|TRBJ1-1|few
CSATEHMNTEAFF
TGCAGTGCTACTGAGCACATGAACACTGAAGCTTTCTTT
>.|TRBV10-3|TRBJ2-3|few
CAISDRNTDTQYF
TGTGCCATCAGTGACAGGAACACAGATACGCAGTATTTT
>TRBD1|TRBV20-1|TRBJ2-1|.
CSARDGDRISNEQFF
TGCAGTGCTAGAGACGGGGACAGGATCTCGAATGAGCAGTTCTTC
>.|TRBV14|TRBJ1-6|.
CASSKGVYNSPLHF
TGTGCCAGCAGCAAGGGGGTATATAATTCACCCCTCCACTTT
>.|TRBV5-1|TRBJ2-3|few
CASTTPGADTQYF
TGCGCCAGCACCACGCCGGGGGCAGATACGCAGTATTTT
>.|TRBV5-6|TRBJ2-1|.
CASSLERLDGNNEQFF
TGTGCCAGCAGCTTGGAAAGACTAGATGGAAACAATGAGCAGTTCTTC
>.|TRBV11-2|TRBJ2-7|.
CASSPRPGQSSYEQYF
TGTGCCAGCAGCCCGAGACCGGGACAAAGCTCCTACGAGCAGTACTTC
>TRBD1|TRBV27|TRBJ2-7|few
CASSLWAGGLDEQYF
TGTGCCAGCAGTTTATGGGCAGGGGGTTTAGACGAGCAGTACTTC
>.|TRBV28|TRBJ2-7|few
CASSLEVSWYEQYF
TGTGCCAGCAGTTTGGAGGTGTCATGGTACGAGCAGTACTTC
>.|TRBV29-1|TRBJ2-3|few
CSVENRDWRRTDTQYF
TGCAGCGTTGAGAACAGGGATTGGCGACGCACAGATACGCAGTATTTT
>.|TRBV7-9|TRBJ1-5|.
CASSLVGAPNQPQHF
TGTGCCAGCAGCTTAGTCGGGGCCCCTAATCAACCCCAGCATTTT
>TRBD2|TRBV5-1|TRBJ2-2|.
CASKGTILTGELFF
TGCGCCAGTAAGGGGACTATCCTCACCGGGGAGCTGTTTTTT
>.|TRBV20-1|TRBJ2-5|few
CSARQGTVQETQYF
TGCAGTGCTAGACAGGGAACAGTGCAAGAGACCCAGTACTTC
>TRBD2|TRBV12-3/TRBV12-4|TRBJ2-3|few
CASSPRPGGLAGVTDTQYF
TGTGCCAGCAGTCCCCGACCGGGGGGACTAGCGGGGGTCACAGATACGCAGTATTTT
>TRBD1|TRBV20-1|TRBJ1-2|few
CSARGGDRNYGYTF
TGCAGTGCTAGAGGTGGGGACAGAAACTATGGCTACACCTTC
>TRBD2|TRBV24-1|TRBJ2-5|.
CATSDFSGSGETQYF
TGTGCCACCAGTGATTTTAGCGGGAGTGGAGAGACCCAGTACTTC
>TRBD1|TRBV19|TRBJ1-2|few
CASRSLFFDRAQFYGYTF
TGTGCCAGTAGGTCACTGTTCTTCGACAGGGCGCAGTTCTATGGCTACACCTTC
>TRBD2|TRBV28|TRBJ2-7|few
CASSFFTSGSAGYEQYF
TGTGCCAGCAGTTTTTTTACCAGCGGGAGTGCGGGTTACGAGCAGTACTTC
>.|TRBV7-2|TRBJ2-7|.
CASSLVGHEQYF
TGTGCCAGCAGCTTAGTGGGCCACGAGCAGTACTTC
>.|TRBV28|TRBJ2-3|few
CASSQIAASTDTQYF
TGTGCCAGCAGTCAAATAGCGGCTAGCACAGATACGCAGTATTTT
>.|TRBV2|TRBJ2-3|.
CASITGDASTDTQYF
TGTGCCAGCATTACGGGGGACGCTAGCACAGATACGCAGTATTTT